Below are 29 T cell receptor beta chains sequenced from a single sample in a study of OX40 agonist ivuxolimab in advanced cancers. The method behind the library was the immunoSEQ multiplex PCR assay. The clones in this table, taken by TCRdb from immuneACCESS, are in-frame only. Not every clone is retained; where verified, under half of the shortfall comes from an unresolved V gene, and the cause of the rest is unknown. This sample holds 95,000 to 150,000 clones; 93% were observed only once. 0.15% to 0.17% of the sample rests with the top ten. The material was CD4+ or CD8+ T cells sorted from blood, obtained in a trial of the OX40 agonist ivuxolimab. The receptors stem from an adult with an advanced solid tumor such as melanoma, head and neck, liver or kidney cancer.

Here the CDR3 reads CASSLVPKRRGQYF. Here the CDR3 DNA reads TGTGCCAGCAGCTTAGTCCCCAAACGTAGGGGGCAGTACTTC. V and J are TRBV11-3 and TRBJ2-7; weak D call: TRBD1 (5 bases). The germline gives CDR1 SGHNT, CDR2 YENEEA. CDR3 length: 14 amino acids. V was trimmed by 1 base and J by 9 bases, leaving 16 bases between them.

J is TRBJ1-2 and V is TRBV5-8; D gene uncertain. V lost 5 bases and J lost 2, with 13 bases in between. The germline CDR1 and CDR2 sequences are SGHTS and YDEGEE. CDR3 length: 14 residues. The CDR3 protein is CASSSGPPNYGYTF. The CDR3, as DNA: TGTGCCAGCAGTTCCGGCCCACCCAACTATGGCTACACCTTC.

CDR3 sequence: CASTSNRDRDYGYTF. The CDR3 DNA sequence: TGTGCCAGCACTTCGAACCGGGACAGGGACTATGGCTACACCTTC. V and J are TRBV11-2 and TRBJ1-2; 9 nucleotides align to TRBD1. The V gene's germline CDR1 is SGHAT and CDR2 FQNNGV. The CDR3 spans 15 residues. V lost 7 bases to trimming and J lost 3 bases; unmatched junction nucleotides: 9.

This clone was found a few times. This chain joins TRBV19 and TRBJ1-1; D remains unclear. The V and J ends lost 6 bases and 5 bases respectively, with 13 bases between them. The CDR3 sequence is 13 residues long. Per the germline V gene, CDR1 is LNHDA and CDR2 is SQIVND (reference sequence). CDR3 nucleotide sequence: TGTGCCAGTAGGAAACATGGAGTAACTGAAGCTTTCTTT. This gives the protein CASRKHGVTEAFF.

CDR3 loop: CASSAPGRSLEKLFF. The CDR3 DNA reads TGTGCCAGTAGTGCCCCCGGGAGGTCTCTTGAAAAACTGTTTTTT. J is TRBJ1-4 and V is TRBV19; D gene unclear. The CDR3 is 15 residues long. V gave up 5 bases and J gave up 7 bases, with 17 bases separating them. Germline V gene sequence: CDR1 LNHDA, CDR2 SQIVND (reference sequence).

The CDR3 nucleotides read TGTGCCAGCACCAGGACGGCGGGATCCCCTGGAAACACCATATATTTT. It is translated as CASTRTAGSPGNTIYF. The J gene is TRBJ1-3, the V gene TRBV2; D is undetermined. Trimming removed 7 bases at V and 2 bases at J, with 18 bases between. Germline values: CDR1 SNHLY, CDR2 FYNNEI. The CDR3 covers 16 residues.

The chain couples TRBV6-6 to TRBJ2-3; 9 bases fit TRBD2. The germline CDR1 and CDR2 sequences are MNHNY and SVGAGI (reference sequence). V dropped 7 bases and J dropped 2; count of bases not matched to a gene: 10. This CDR3 is 16 amino acids long. The CDR3 bases are TGTGCCAGCATCTACGGGCAGGGACTAGCCACAGATACGCAGTATTTT. This translates into CASIYGQGLATDTQYF.

The chain's CDR3 is CASSLAFVGSSYNEQFF. The CDR3, as DNA: TGTGCCAGCAGCTTAGCGTTTGTGGGAAGCTCCTACAATGAGCAGTTCTTC. The V gene is TRBV11-1, the J gene TRBJ2-1; D is unclear. The V and J ends lost 0 bases and 0 bases respectively, with 12 bases between them. Germline V CDR1 and CDR2: SGHAT, FQDESV (reference sequence). The CDR3 length is 17 residues. Looking up the rest from reference TRBV11-1 and TRBJ2-1 gives the full variable domain: EAEVAQSPRYKITEKSQAVAFWCDPISGHATLYWYRQILGQGPELLVQFQDESVVDDSQLPKDRFSAERLKGVDSTLKIQPAELGDSAMYLCASSLAFVGSSYNEQFFGPGTRLTVL.

This clone is a singleton in its sample. V and J are TRBV11-2 and TRBJ2-2; no clear D gene. CDR3 size: 15 residues. Trimming removed 6 bases from V and 0 bases from J, with 11 bases in between. Germline-derived CDR1 and CDR2 are SGHAT and FQNNGV. CDR3 nucleotides: TGTGCCAGCAGTACCGGCCTTTCGAACACCGGGGAGCTGTTTTTT. Translation: CASSTGLSNTGELFF. The full variable domain, with the rest looked up from reference TRBV11-2 and TRBJ2-2, is EAGVAQSPRYKIIEKRQSVAFWCNPISGHATLYWYQQILGQGPKLLIQFQNNGVVDDSQLPKDRFSAERLKGVDSTLKIQPAKLEDSAVYLCASSTGLSNTGELFFGEGSRLTVL.

This clone showed up just once. The chain couples TRBV25-1 to TRBJ2-1; TRBD2 matches 11 bases. CDR3 length: 15 amino acids. Losses at the gene ends were 6 bases for V and 9 bases for J; bases not matched to a gene: 10. Germline values: CDR1 MGHDK, CDR2 SYGVNS. CDR3 residues: CASSSGGLAGFEQFF. The CDR3, as DNA: TGTGCCAGCAGCTCCGGCGGACTAGCGGGCTTTGAGCAGTTCTTC.

This clone was found once. The chain recombines TRBV5-5 with TRBJ1-2, with D possibly matching TRBD1 (5 bases). The V gene lost 2 bases and the J gene lost 5 bases, with 16 bases spanning the gap. Germline V gives CDR1 SGHKS, CDR2 YYEKEE (reference sequence). The CDR3 is 15 amino acids. The CDR3 spells CASSFRERGEYGYTF. The CDR3 nucleotides are TGTGCCAGCAGCTTCAGGGAAAGGGGAGAGTATGGCTACACCTTC.

CDR3 protein: CASSLVGGPYYEQYF. CDR3 bases: TGTGCCAGCAGCTTGGTTGGGGGACCCTACTACGAGCAGTACTTC. J is TRBJ2-7 and V is TRBV5-6; D is tentatively TRBD1 or TRBD2 (5 bases each). Germline V gives CDR1 SGHDT, CDR2 YYEEEE. The CDR3 consists of 15 residues. V gave up 0 bases and J gave up 3 bases, with 13 bases separating them.

V and J are TRBV28 and TRBJ2-1; the match to TRBD1 covers 8 bases. Trimming took 4 bases from V and 12 from J; bases not matched to a gene: 5. Germline V lookup: CDR1 MDHEN, CDR2 SYDVKM. The CDR3 is 12 residues long. The DNA of the CDR3 is TGTGCCAGCAGTTCAGGGGGCCGATGGCAGTTCTTC. This gives the protein CASSSGGRWQFF.

J is TRBJ2-2 and V is TRBV5-4, with TRBD1 identical over 8 bases. Trimming at V came to 5 bases and at J to 5 bases, leaving 8 bases not matched to a gene. Germline V gene lookup returns CDR1 SGHNT and CDR2 YYREEE (reference sequence). The CDR3 contains 15 residues. CDR3 DNA: TGTGCCAGCAGTCGCCAGGGGGCGGAAACCGGGGAGCTGTTTTTT. As protein: CASSRQGAETGELFF.

V usage is TRBV6-1 and J usage is TRBJ2-7; a weak D match, TRBD1 (8 bases). The CDR3 spans 13 residues. V shed 6 bases and J shed 6 bases, with 15 bases lying between them. The germline CDR1 and CDR2 sequences are MNHNS and SASEGT. This CDR3 reads CASRNTGGAEQYF. Written as DNA, the CDR3 is TGTGCCAGCAGAAACACAGGGGGGGCCGAGCAGTACTTC.

The V gene is TRBV2, the J gene TRBJ2-1; 7 bases line up with TRBD2. Looked up from germline, CDR1 is SNHLY and CDR2 is FYNNEI. Trimming at V came to 0 bases and at J to 10 bases, leaving 3 bases not matched to a gene. The CDR3 totals 13 residues. This CDR3 is CASSEAGRNEQFF. The CDR3 bases are TGTGCCAGCAGTGAAGCCGGGAGGAACGAGCAGTTCTTC.

This chain uses TRBV6-6 with TRBJ2-3; no clear D gene. With 0 bases removed from V and 2 bases from J, the gap between germline ends came to 9 bases. This CDR3 spans 15 amino acids. CDR1 and CDR2 from the germline V gene are MNHNY and SVGAGI (reference sequence). The CDR3 region is CASSYSVALTDTQYF. In nucleotides, the CDR3 is TGTGCCAGCAGTTACTCCGTAGCCCTCACAGATACGCAGTATTTT.

The rearrangement uses TRBV5-1 and TRBJ2-3, with unresolved D. V was cut by 1 base and J by 1 base, with 7 bases left in between. This CDR3 is built from 14 residues. CDR1 is SGHRS and CDR2 is YFSETQ in the germline V gene. DNA for the CDR3: TGCGCCAGCAGCTTGCGTTGGGGCACAGATACGCAGTATTTT. Translated: CASSLRWGTDTQYF.

The CDR3 loop reads CASSVGASGTYEQYF. The CDR3 DNA is TGTGCCAGCAGCGTAGGGGCTAGCGGAACCTACGAGCAGTACTTC. The chain has TRBV9 and TRBJ2-7; 7 nucleotides match TRBD2. The CDR3 sequence is 15 residues long. The trim removed 0 bases at V and 2 bases at J, leaving 5 bases unmatched. Germline values: CDR1 SGDLS, CDR2 YYNGEE.

The chain combines TRBV7-9 with TRBJ2-4; no reliable D call. The CDR3 spans 14 residues. Trimming removed 3 bases from V and 0 bases from J, with 6 bases in between. Germline V CDR1 and CDR2: SEHNR, FQNEAQ (reference sequence). CDR3 nucleotides: TGTGCCAGCAGCTTGCTGGTAGCCAAAAACATTCAGTACTTC. Translating gives CASSLLVAKNIQYF.

This clone has a handful of counts. This sequence joins TRBV7-2 and TRBJ1-6, with a weak D call TRBD1 (5 bases). CDR3 length: 15 amino acids. Germline assignment: CDR1 SGHTA and CDR2 FQGNSA. The V gene lost 3 bases and the J gene lost 7 bases, with 13 bases spanning the gap. The CDR3 here is CASSFGTPGNSPLHF. DNA of the CDR3: TGTGCCAGCAGCTTCGGGACCCCAGGGAATTCACCCCTCCACTTT.

This rearrangement joins TRBV7-2 to TRBJ2-2, with 12 bases lining up with TRBD2. V dropped 8 bases and J dropped 6; count of bases not matched to a gene: 7. The germline V gene encodes CDR1 SGHTA and CDR2 FQGNSA. The CDR3 runs 15 residues. The CDR3 sequence: CASYWGLAGSGELFF. The CDR3 nucleotides are TGTGCCAGCTACTGGGGACTAGCGGGTTCCGGGGAGCTGTTTTTT.

This chain links TRBV5-1 with TRBJ2-3, with 10 bases fitting TRBD2. CDR1 SGHRS and CDR2 YFSETQ come from the germline V gene. Losses at the gene ends were 2 bases for V and 5 bases for J; bases not matched to a gene: 5. The CDR3 extends over 15 amino acids. The CDR3 nucleotides are TGCGCCAGCAGCTTAGCGGGGGGGCCAGTAGATACGCAGTATTTT. Its protein product is CASSLAGGPVDTQYF.

This clone came up once. The chain carries TRBV28 and TRBJ2-2, with D perhaps TRBD1 (5 bases). The CDR3 runs to 11 residues. Germline CDR1 reads MDHEN; CDR2 reads SYDVKM. Trimming removed 7 bases from V and 7 bases from J, with 7 bases in between. The CDR3 DNA reads as TGTGCCAGCACAAGGGGCGGGGAGCTGTTTTTT. This encodes CASTRGGELFF.

This chain links TRBV6-5 with TRBJ2-7, with D maybe TRBD1 (5 bases). V dropped 1 base and J dropped 3 bases, with 10 bases sitting between them. Germline CDR1 is MNHEY and CDR2 is SVGAGI. The CDR3 sequence is 14 residues long. The CDR3 spells CASSYYQGSYEQYF. The CDR3 DNA reads TGTGCCAGCAGTTACTACCAGGGCAGCTACGAGCAGTACTTC.

This clone occurred once. The chain employs TRBV6-5 and TRBJ1-2; D is possibly TRBD1 (6 bases). Germline V CDR1 and CDR2: MNHEY, SVGAGI. Deletions cut 2 bases from V and 4 bases from J, with 8 bases between. The CDR3 consists of 13 residues. The CDR3 region has the DNA TGTGCCAGCAGTTACGCGACAGGCTATGGCTACACCTTC. It codes for CASSYATGYGYTF.

V gene TRBV28 combines with J gene TRBJ2-7; D is perhaps TRBD2 (6 bases). V lost 5 bases to trimming and J lost 3 bases, with 20 bases between them. The CDR3 has 16 residues. Germline assignment: CDR1 MDHEN and CDR2 SYDVKM. The CDR3 here is CASSPARDSVSYEQYF. For the CDR3, the DNA is TGTGCCAGCAGTCCTGCCAGGGACTCAGTCAGCTACGAGCAGTACTTC. The variable domain in full, completed from reference TRBV28 and TRBJ2-7, reads DVKVTQSSRYLVKRTGEKVFLECVQDMDHENMFWYRQDPGLGLRLIYFSYDVKMKEKGDIPEGYSVSREKKERFSLILESASTNQTSMYLCASSPARDSVSYEQYFGPGTRLTVT.

The chain uses TRBV7-8 and TRBJ1-1, with TRBD1 matching over 7 bases. This CDR3 contains 16 residues. CDR1 and CDR2 (germline): SGHVS, FQNEAQ. V was clipped by 5 bases and J by 0 bases; unmatched bases: 9. The CDR3 reads CASSLGTEIMNTEAFF. The CDR3 DNA is TGTGCCAGCAGCCTAGGGACAGAGATTATGAACACTGAAGCTTTCTTT.

The chain recombines TRBV18 with TRBJ2-5, with no clear D. Trimming cost V 5 bases and J 5 bases, with 18 bases left between them. CDR1 is KGHSH, CDR2 LQKENI, per germline. This CDR3 contains 15 residues. The CDR3 DNA reads TGTGCCAGCTCAGTAAGGGATTCAAGTCGGGAGACCCAGTACTTC. Translation: CASSVRDSSRETQYF.